This T cell receptor beta chain derives from a study of HIV-infected patients and healthy controls. CDR3 length equals 14 residues. In germline, CDR1 is SGHTA, CDR2 FQGNSA. The V end was cut by 1 base, the J end by 4 bases, with 9 bases between. The repertoire came from unfractionated whole blood and reflected all unsorted peripheral T cells. Around 530 ng RNA was reverse transcribed with alpha and beta constant-region primers. Each of the alpha and beta chains got its own library through chain-specific third strand synthesis with indices. A single record per CDR3 protein comes from TCRdb applying MiXCR to the 5' RACE reads. The data contain over 3,500 distinct CDR3 sequences, less than 9% of them singletons.

The sequencing used blood, collected before antiretroviral therapy. The sequence derives from an adult with HIV infection. J is TRBJ2-3 and V is TRBV7-2; D is uncertain. CDR3 sequence reads: CASSLVRVADTQYF. The CDR3 coding sequence is TGTGCCAGCAGCTTAGTAAGGGTAGCAGATACGCAGTATTTT.